The 26 T cell receptor beta chains below come from one sample, sequenced in a study of blood T cell repertoires in COVID-19 (TCRdb year 2020). Libraries were constructed by the immunoSEQ multiplex PCR assay. Not all clones reach the TCRdb copy of this immuneACCESS table, which keeps in-frame sequences only. Checked studies attribute under half of the gap to unresolved V genes and leave the rest unexplained. The sample records tens of thousands of clones, over 70% of which are singletons. Roughly 13% of the sample is held by the ten biggest clonotypes. Sequencing was performed on peripheral blood. Every receptor here comes from a human donor in a cohort sampled during active COVID-19.

The table lists this clone with a few counts. The V and J genes are TRBV2 and TRBJ2-5; 10 bases map to TRBD1. Germline-derived CDR1 and CDR2 are SNHLY and FYNNEI. This CDR3 has 15 residues. With 6 bases clipped from V and 5 bases from J, the junction kept 9 bases outside the gene matches. The CDR3 DNA reads as TGTGCCAGCAGGTCCGGGACAGGGGACTTGGAGACCCAGTACTTC. Protein sequence: CASRSGTGDLETQYF.

The chain uses TRBV18 and TRBJ2-5; a possible D gene is TRBD1 (5 bases). With 6 bases removed from V and 1 base from J, the gap between germline ends came to 9 bases. CDR1 is KGHSH, CDR2 LQKENI, per germline. The CDR3 has 13 amino acids. CDR3 in DNA: TGTGCCAGCTCCAGGGCTTCCCAAGAGACCCAGTACTTC. This gives the protein CASSRASQETQYF.

The chain employs TRBV5-1 and TRBJ2-2; 8 bases fit TRBD2. The germline gives CDR1 SGHRS, CDR2 YFSETQ. The V gene end was trimmed by 9 bases and the J gene end by 4 bases; junction bases not matched to a gene: 11. The CDR3 totals 15 residues. CDR3 DNA sequence: TGCGCCACCCGGGGGGGCGACTTGATCACCGGGGAGCTGTTTTTT. Translating gives CATRGGDLITGELFF.

The chain carries TRBV19 and TRBJ1-1; weak D call: TRBD1 (5 bases). CDR1 is LNHDA, CDR2 SQIVND, per germline (reference sequence). V was cut by 4 bases and J by 1 base, with 7 bases left in between. There are 13 residues in the CDR3. CDR3 nucleotides: TGTGCCAGTAGTAAGGGGCGGAACACTGAAGCTTTCTTT. This codes for CASSKGRNTEAFF.

The V and J genes are TRBV18 and TRBJ1-5; perhaps TRBD1 as D (6 bases). Trimming took off 5 bases at V and 3 bases at J, with 8 bases between the two ends. CDR1 is KGHSH, CDR2 LQKENI, per germline. This CDR3 comprises 13 residues. In DNA form, the CDR3 reads TGTGCCAGCTCAGGACAGTACAATCAGCCCCAGCATTTT. It codes for CASSGQYNQPQHF.

This chain links TRBV6-5 with TRBJ2-7; 14 nucleotides agree with TRBD2. The length of the CDR3 is 14 residues. The V gene's germline CDR1 is MNHEY and CDR2 SVGAGI. The ends lost 9 bases at V and 4 bases at J; junction bases unmatched: 5. The CDR3 region has the DNA TGTGCCAGTCCCGGGACTAGCGGGAGATACGAGCAGTACTTC. Its protein is CASPGTSGRYEQYF.

This clone was counted once. The V call is TRBV7-2, the J call TRBJ2-3; D uncertain. Germline V gene lookup returns CDR1 SGHTA and CDR2 FQGNSA. V lost 1 base and J lost 4, with 9 bases in between. The CDR3 is 14 amino acids. The CDR3 loop reads CASSLGPAPDTQYF. Written as DNA, the CDR3 is TGTGCCAGCAGCTTAGGGCCCGCCCCAGATACGCAGTATTTT.

This clone was observed once. The gene calls are TRBV9 and TRBJ2-1; 12 nucleotides align to TRBD2. Germline CDR1 and CDR2: SGDLS and YYNGEE. The CDR3 covers 16 residues. V lost 3 bases and J lost 6; bases outside the gene matches: 7. As DNA, the CDR3 is TGTGCCAGCAGCGGTTTTACTAGCGGGGGGAGCAATGAGCAGTTCTTC. Its protein product is CASSGFTSGGSNEQFF.

The chain carries TRBV13 and TRBJ2-3; 9 bases match TRBD1. V dropped 6 bases and J dropped 0; count of bases not matched to a gene: 16. In germline, CDR1 is PRHDT, CDR2 FYEKMQ (reference sequence). This CDR3 has 19 amino acids. CDR3 nucleotides: TGTGCCAGCAGTTCCACCGGGACAGGGATAAGACCTAGCACAGATACGCAGTATTTT. Encoded protein: CASSSTGTGIRPSTDTQYF.

V and J are TRBV9 and TRBJ2-1; TRBD2 matches at 9 bases. This CDR3 contains 15 residues. V lost 2 bases to trimming and J lost 3 bases; unmatched junction nucleotides: 3. Germline V gene lookup returns CDR1 SGDLS and CDR2 YYNGEE. Here the CDR3 reads CASSVRLADYNEQFF. The CDR3 region has the DNA TGTGCCAGCAGCGTGAGACTAGCGGACTACAATGAGCAGTTCTTC.

This sequence joins TRBV7-8 and TRBJ2-7, with D perhaps matching TRBD1 (6 bases). There are 15 residues in the CDR3. CDR1 and CDR2 (germline): SGHVS, FQNEAQ. V lost 3 bases and J lost 0, with 12 bases in between. The DNA for the CDR3 is TGTGCCAGCAGCTTCACGACGGACAGCTCCTACGAGCAGTACTTC. It is translated as CASSFTTDSSYEQYF. Based on the CDR3 plus reference TRBV7-8 and TRBJ2-7, the full variable domain is GAGVSQSPRYKVAKRGQDVALRCDPISGHVSLFWYQQALGQGPEFLTYFQNEAQLDKSGLPSDRFFAERPEGSVSTLKIQRTQQEDSAVYLCASSFTTDSSYEQYFGPGTRLTVT.

The genes are TRBV5-1 and TRBJ1-6; 10 positions match TRBD1. J gave up 9 bases and V 0 bases, and 6 bases lay outside the gene matches. The CDR3 spans 16 residues. Germline-derived CDR1 and CDR2 are SGHRS and YFSETQ. The CDR3 nucleotides are TGCGCCAGCAGCTTGGCCGGGACAGGGGCTGGTTCACCCCTCCACTTT. Amino acid sequence: CASSLAGTGAGSPLHF.

The V and J genes are TRBV12-5 and TRBJ2-3; 12 nucleotides line up with TRBD2. CDR1 and CDR2 from the germline V gene are LGHNT and FRNRAP. CDR3 length: 18 amino acids. Trimming cost V 2 bases and J 5 bases; bases outside gene matches: 11. The CDR3 bases are TGTGCTAGTGGTTTGAGGGGGTCTAGCGGGAGGGCCGGAGATACGCAGTATTTT. Encoded protein: CASGLRGSSGRAGDTQYF.

The chain combines TRBV21-1 with TRBJ1-2. TRBV21-1 is a pseudogene locus. There are 19 residues in the CDR3. The CDR3 DNA is TGTGCCAGCAGCAACCGCCAAATGGGGTCGGCGACTACGTACTATGGCTACACCTTC. It codes for CASSNRQMGSATTYYGYTF.

CDR3 sequence (DNA): TGTGCCAGCAGCTCCCCAGGGGCTGGGGCCAACGTCCTGACTTTC. Translation: CASSSPGAGANVLTF. This rearrangement joins TRBV5-8 to TRBJ2-6, with a possible D match to TRBD1 (6 bases). Trimming shortened V by 3 bases and J by 2 bases, and 9 bases separated the two germline ends. The CDR3 totals 15 residues. Germline CDR1 is SGHTS and CDR2 is YDEGEE.

There are a few counts of this clone. The chain carries TRBV7-6 and TRBJ1-4, with 9 bases aligning to TRBD1. Germline trimming cut 0 bases from V and 8 bases from J; bases unmatched to any gene: 4. The germline CDR1 and CDR2 sequences are SGHVS and FNYEAQ. The CDR3 has 15 residues. The CDR3 loop reads CASSLADRGGEKLFF. Here the CDR3 DNA reads TGTGCCAGCAGCTTAGCGGACAGGGGAGGGGAAAAACTGTTTTTT.

J is TRBJ2-7 and V is TRBV28, with 10 bases fitting TRBD1. The junction had 12 bases not matched to a gene; V was cut back by 4 bases and J by 6 bases. Germline V gene data show CDR1 as MDHEN and CDR2 as SYDVKM. The CDR3 covers 16 residues. CDR3 protein: CASSYLGQGGPGEQYF. Written as DNA, the CDR3 is TGTGCCAGCAGTTATTTAGGACAGGGGGGACCTGGCGAGCAGTACTTC.

This clone was observed once. The chain employs TRBV5-8 and TRBJ2-1, with 9 bases identical to TRBD2. CDR1 is SGHTS and CDR2 is YDEGEE in the germline V gene. This CDR3 comprises 18 residues. V was pared by 4 bases and J by 8 bases, with 19 bases of the junction left unmatched. The CDR3 nucleotides are TGTGCCAGCAGCCGCCGAGGAGCTATAGCGGGAGTTTCCGATGAGCAGTTCTTC. It translates to CASSRRGAIAGVSDEQFF.

This clone was picked up a small number of times. The V and J genes are TRBV9 and TRBJ1-2; D may be TRBD1 (6 bases). CDR3 size: 14 residues. Per the germline V gene, CDR1 is SGDLS and CDR2 is YYNGEE. Deletions cut 0 bases from V and 6 bases from J, with 12 bases between. The CDR3, as DNA: TGTGCCAGCAGCGTAGCTGTGGGGGCTGATGGCTACACCTTC. The encoded protein is CASSVAVGADGYTF.

V gene TRBV18 combines with J gene TRBJ2-7, with 7 bases lining up with TRBD1. The V gene's germline CDR1 is KGHSH and CDR2 LQKENI. The CDR3 extends over 14 amino acids. Trimming cost V 1 base and J 3 bases; bases outside gene matches: 3. The CDR3 reads CASSPQQGRYEQYF. CDR3 sequence (DNA): TGTGCCAGCTCACCACAACAGGGGCGCTACGAGCAGTACTTC.

V gene TRBV28 combines with J gene TRBJ1-1, with D tentatively TRBD1 (5 bases). Per germline, CDR1 MDHEN and CDR2 SYDVKM. V dropped 5 bases and J dropped 2 bases, with 15 bases sitting between them. This CDR3 has 15 residues. CDR3 in amino acids: CASSPSGGGNTEAFF. The CDR3 DNA reads as TGTGCCAGCAGTCCAAGTGGGGGGGGAAACACTGAAGCTTTCTTT.

The chain uses TRBV24-1 and TRBJ2-3; perhaps TRBD1 as D (6 bases). The CDR3 loop spans 15 amino acids. V gave up 9 bases and J gave up 0 bases, with 15 bases separating them. CDR1 is KGHDR and CDR2 is SFDVKD in the germline V gene. CDR3 in amino acids: CATARGLTSTDTQYF. The DNA of the CDR3 is TGTGCCACCGCCAGGGGTCTGACGAGCACAGATACGCAGTATTTT.

The chain links TRBV4-2 to TRBJ2-2; no firm D call. Looked up from germline, CDR1 is LGHNA and CDR2 is YNFKEQ. The CDR3 length is 13 residues. V dropped 1 base and J dropped 4 bases, with 4 bases sitting between them. This CDR3 is CASSQVSTGELFF. CDR3 nucleotide sequence: TGTGCCAGCAGCCAAGTCTCCACCGGGGAGCTGTTTTTT.

V gene TRBV24-1 combines with J gene TRBJ1-5; no clear D. This CDR3 comprises 15 residues. V was pared by 7 bases and J by 0 bases, with 12 bases between. Per the germline V gene, CDR1 is KGHDR and CDR2 is SFDVKD. In nucleotides, the CDR3 is TGTGCCACCAGCGGCACGGGATCTAGCAATCAGCCCCAGCATTTT. This encodes CATSGTGSSNQPQHF.

The chain has TRBV5-4 and TRBJ2-3, with 10 bases aligning to TRBD2. The J segment lost 6 bases and the V segment lost 2 bases, leaving 9 bases of the junction unmatched. This CDR3 spans 16 amino acids. CDR1 and CDR2 from the germline V gene are SGHNT and YYREEE (reference sequence). Here the CDR3 DNA reads TGTGCCAGCAGCTTTAAGGTAGCGGGAGGCCCGGATACGCAGTATTTT. Encoded protein: CASSFKVAGGPDTQYF.

The CDR3 sequence is CASSSGTSGIYNEQFF. The CDR3 DNA reads as TGTGCCAGCAGCTCAGGGACTAGCGGGATCTACAATGAGCAGTTCTTC. The rearrangement joins TRBV3-1 (or the pseudogene TRBV3-2) to TRBJ2-1, with 13 bases identical to TRBD2. V shed 5 bases, J shed 3 bases, and the junction held 4 bases outside the gene matches. Germline CDR1 reads LGHDT; CDR2 reads YNNKEL (reference sequence). The length of the CDR3 is 16 residues.